This is a list of T cell receptor beta chains from one sample in a study of blood T cell repertoires in COVID-19. Produced via immunoSEQ multiplex PCR; TCRdb's table is partial and in-frame only. The top ten hold about 11% of the sample, which has 110,000 to 150,000 clones, 70% to 90% seen once. Sample: peripheral blood. These receptors all come from a woman of 80 years or more with acute or convalescent COVID-19. The CDR3 runs from the conserved cysteine through the conserved F or W. The D gene is left open where the match is weak. The size of a clone is reported for some rows only, either as once, few or many, or as a class for expanded clones.

V	J	D	size	DNA	CDR3
TRBV11-2	TRBJ2-1	TRBD2	.	TGTGCCAGCAGCGCCCTCCAAGGTTCAATAGCGGGGTCCTACAATGAGCAGTTCTTC	CASSALQGSIAGSYNEQFF
TRBV19	TRBJ1-5	TRBD1	.	TGTGCCAGTAGTGCGTGGGACAGGGGGACTCATCAGCCCCAGCATTTT	CASSAWDRGTHQPQHF
TRBV4-2	TRBJ2-1	.	.	TGTGCCAGCAGCCAAGCAATAGGGGACTCCGGGGATGAGCAGTTCTTC	CASSQAIGDSGDEQFF
TRBV12-3/TRBV12-4	TRBJ2-1	.	.	TGTGCCAGCAGTCGGGTGGGCAATGAGCAGTTCTTC	CASSRVGNEQFF
TRBV7-9	TRBJ1-1	TRBD1	.	TGTGCCAGCAGCTTAGCCACAGGGGCGCGGACTGAAGCTTTCTTT	CASSLATGARTEAFF
TRBV7-3	TRBJ1-1	.	.	TGTGCCAGCAGCTTAAGCGCCTCGAACACTGAAGCTTTCTTT	CASSLSASNTEAFF
TRBV6-5	TRBJ1-6	.	once	TGTGCCAGCAGTTATAGGGTCGGCAGCGGGAGTTCACCCCTCCACTTT	CASSYRVGSGSSPLHF
TRBV27	TRBJ2-5	TRBD1	.	TGTGCCAGCAGTGGACAGGGGGGAACAGGGACCCAGTACTTC	CASSGQGGTGTQYF
TRBV19	TRBJ2-2	TRBD2	.	TGTGCCAGTAGTAGATCTAGCGGGAACACCGGGGAGCTGTTTTTT	CASSRSSGNTGELFF
TRBV19	TRBJ2-2	TRBD1	.	TGTGCCACTAGATCACAGGGGGTGGACACCGGGGAGCTGTTTTTT	CATRSQGVDTGELFF
TRBV3-1/TRBV3-2	TRBJ2-1	TRBD2	.	TGTGCCAGCAGCCCCCAGTGGGCTAGCGGGGGGGCCGATGAGCAGTTCTTC	CASSPQWASGGADEQFF
TRBV30	TRBJ1-3	.	.	TGTGCCTCCCAAATGGGAGTTTACGGAAACACCATATATTTT	CASQMGVYGNTIYF
TRBV7-2	TRBJ2-3	TRBD2	.	TGTGCCAGCAGCTGGCAGGGACTAGCGGGGGCAGATACGCAGTATTTT	CASSWQGLAGADTQYF
TRBV18	TRBJ1-1	TRBD1	.	TGTGCCAGCTCACCATTGGGACAGGGGGCGCCCACTGAAGCTTTCTTT	CASSPLGQGAPTEAFF
TRBV5-5	TRBJ2-1	.	.	TGTGCCAGCAGCTTGGGGGCACAGGGAAACTACAATGAGCAGTTCTTC	CASSLGAQGNYNEQFF
TRBV28	TRBJ2-5	.	.	TGTGCCAGCAGTTTATCCGCGGGGCAAGAGACCCAGTACTTC	CASSLSAGQETQYF
TRBV29-1	TRBJ1-4	TRBD1	once	TGCAGCGTCTCTGCGGGACAGCTTAATGAAAAACTGTTTTTT	CSVSAGQLNEKLFF
TRBV5-1	TRBJ2-7	.	once	TGCGCCAGCAGCCCGCCAGGGTTCGAGCAGTACTTC	CASSPPGFEQYF
TRBV5-8	TRBJ1-1	TRBD1	.	TGTGCCAGTTCGGCCGACAGGGATCGGGCTGAAGCTTTCTTT	CASSADRDRAEAFF
TRBV29-1	TRBJ2-1	TRBD2	.	TGCAGCGTTGTAGGGACTAGTTCCTACAATGAGCAGTTCTTC	CSVVGTSSYNEQFF
TRBV19	TRBJ2-7	.	.	TGTGCCAGTAGTATAAGGCAGGGAAGGGCCTACGAGCAGTACTTC	CASSIRQGRAYEQYF